This TCR beta chain was captured by sequencing in a study of T cells after yellow fever vaccination. Study-wide context: Fractions low in cell number were prepared with SMART-Seq v4 Ultra Low Input.

V lost 8 bases, J lost 5 bases, and 21 bases lay in between. Germline CDR1 SQVTM, CDR2 ANQGSEA. The CDR3 runs 14 residues. Study-level points and caveats: Abundant clonotypes from the bulk population could have been carried over as contaminants into FACS-sorted repertoires. The booster response re-showed most primary clones: around 95% CD4, approximately 85% CD8.

Synthesis of TCR cDNA relied on 5'RACE template switching, which attached a universal primer site and UMIs. TCRdb recomputed calls from the 5' RACE reads with MiXCR, one row per CDR3 protein. The sample consists of about 73,000 distinct CDR3 sequences, roughly 7.4% of them appearing once. This clonotype appeared many times. Its cognate antigen is unknown. The sample in question was CD8+ T cells sorted from PBMCs, obtained on the day of the yellow fever booster vaccination. This TCR was recovered from a man aged 25 to 40 who received the YFV17D yellow fever vaccine. V and J are TRBV29-1 and TRBJ2-5; possibly TRBD2 for D (6 bases). CDR3 region: CSHADGSAGETQYF. The DNA for the CDR3 is TGCAGCCACGCGGACGGGTCCGCGGGGGAGACCCAGTACTTC.